Reported below is one T cell receptor (beta chain). Per the study methods: The authors estimated nucleated cell counts from reference gene primer amplification. Sequencing was performed with immunoSEQ multiplex PCR; in TCRdb, only in-frame clones are kept and a portion is missing. V and J calls and clone size are given by that table; D and trimming were obtained from the DNA. The sample holds roughly 100,000 clones, roughly four fifths seen once. Trimming shortened V by 4 bases and J by 0 bases, and 17 bases separated the two germline ends. The CDR3 is 17 amino acids. Per germline, CDR1 SGHTA and CDR2 FQGTGA. The source of the sample is a study of blood T cell repertoires in COVID-19. For the study at large: Sites across the United States, Italy and Spain contributed samples from acute and convalescent COVID-19. From T cells, B-cell-depleted T cells, or PBMCs came the material, which was cDNA or gDNA.

The source of this sequence is a man of 80 years or more with COVID-19, enrolled during active disease. The V call is TRBV7-3, the J call TRBJ2-3; TRBD1 might be the D (6 bases). The sequenced material came from peripheral blood. The DNA of the CDR3 is TGTGCCAGCAGCTCCCACAGGGTTTTTACTAGCACAGATACGCAGTATTTT. Protein sequence: CASSSHRVFTSTDTQYF.